The 9 T cell receptor beta chains given below trace back to one sample, sequenced in a study of T cell changes during pregnancy in multiple sclerosis. Repertoires were generated with immunoSEQ multiplex PCR, while TCRdb's copy carries only in-frame clones and drops some. The table records 48,000 or so clones, 88% of them present only once. Sequencing was performed on CD4+ T cells from peripheral blood mononuclear cells, taken in the second trimester of pregnancy. These TCRs come from a female donor with multiple sclerosis, enrolled in a pregnancy study.

The chain employs TRBV27 and TRBJ2-2, with D possibly being TRBD2 (5 bases). V lost 7 bases to trimming and J lost 4 bases, with 10 bases between them. Per the germline V gene, CDR1 is MNHEY and CDR2 is SMNVEV (reference sequence). This CDR3 contains 13 residues. This CDR3 is CASTREGTGELFF. In nucleotides, the CDR3 is TGTGCCAGCACGAGGGAAGGCACCGGGGAGCTGTTTTTT.

This clone occurred a few times. This CDR3 reads CASSLEGTGGTEAFF. The CDR3 bases are TGCGCCAGCAGCTTGGAAGGGACAGGGGGCACTGAAGCTTTCTTT. The V and J genes are TRBV5-1 and TRBJ1-1; TRBD1 matches at 11 bases. Losses at the gene ends were 0 bases for V and 4 bases for J; bases not matched to a gene: 2. The germline V gene has CDR1 SGHRS and CDR2 YFSETQ. The CDR3 totals 15 residues.

The rearrangement uses TRBV18 and TRBJ2-7; 12 nucleotides agree with TRBD2. The CDR3 runs 14 residues. CDR1 and CDR2 from the germline V gene are KGHSH and LQKENI. V was pared by 6 bases and J by 5 bases, with 5 bases of the junction left unmatched. The CDR3 loop is CASSPLAGGDEQYF. The CDR3 nucleotides read TGTGCCAGCTCTCCCCTAGCGGGAGGGGACGAGCAGTACTTC.

This clone has just one count. The chain carries TRBV5-5 and TRBJ2-7, with TRBD2 matching 7 bases. Germline V lookup: CDR1 SGHKS, CDR2 YYEKEE (reference sequence). This CDR3 spans 13 amino acids. With V trimmed by 0 bases and J by 6 bases, 3 bases remained unmatched. This CDR3 reads CASSLEWGGEQYF. The CDR3 DNA reads as TGTGCCAGCAGCTTGGAATGGGGGGGCGAGCAGTACTTC.

This clone was detected once. This chain's CDR3 is CASRSWGQAYEQYF. The CDR3 bases are TGTGCCAGCAGATCATGGGGACAGGCCTACGAGCAGTACTTC. The chain couples TRBV27 to TRBJ2-7; 8 bases fit TRBD1. Germline V gene sequence: CDR1 MNHEY, CDR2 SMNVEV (reference sequence). V shed 6 bases and J 2 bases; nucleotides not matched to a gene: 6. This CDR3 region has 14 residues.

The V and J genes are TRBV4-1 and TRBJ2-3; a weak D match, TRBD1 (6 bases). Germline values: CDR1 MGHRA, CDR2 YSYEKL. This CDR3 region has 17 residues. Trimming cost V 3 bases and J 1 base, with 17 bases left between them. The CDR3 bases are TGCGCCAGCAGCCAGGGGGCAGCGTGGGGTGGCACAGATACGCAGTATTTT. Translated: CASSQGAAWGGTDTQYF.

CDR3 nucleotides: TGTGCCAGCAGCTTAGAACGAATCTTAGGGGTGCAGTTCTTC. Translating it yields CASSLERILGVQFF. This chain uses TRBV7-2 with TRBJ2-1; weak D call: TRBD1 (5 bases). V was pared by 1 base and J by 12 bases, with 16 bases between. This CDR3 comprises 14 residues. Per germline, CDR1 SGHTA and CDR2 FQGNSA. Using reference TRBV7-2 and TRBJ2-1 for the parts outside the CDR3, the full variable domain is GAGVSQSPSNKVTEKGKDVELRCDPISGHTALYWYRQSLGQGLEFLIYFQGNSAPDKSGLPSDRFSAERTGGSVSTLTIQRTQQEDSAVYLCASSLERILGVQFFGPGTRLTVL.

The V call is TRBV4-3, the J call TRBJ1-4, with 9 bases fitting TRBD1. The CDR3 extends over 16 amino acids. Germline-derived CDR1 and CDR2 are LGHNA and YSLEER. The V gene end was trimmed by 2 bases and the J gene end by 8 bases; junction bases not matched to a gene: 9. The CDR3 DNA is TGCGCCAGCAGCCAACGCCTCGGGACAGGGAACGAAAAACTGTTTTTT. This codes for CASSQRLGTGNEKLFF.

The gene calls are TRBV5-3 and TRBJ2-1, with 9 bases fitting TRBD1. TRBV5-3 is recorded as an ORF, its role being uncertain. The CDR3 runs to 18 residues. V shed 2 bases, J shed 1 base, and the junction held 10 bases outside the gene matches. The CDR3 protein is CARSFGDREGDSYNEQFF. CDR3 DNA: TGTGCCAGAAGCTTCGGGGACAGGGAAGGGGATTCCTACAATGAGCAGTTCTTC.